Following are 20 T cell receptor beta chains from one sample sequenced in a study of blood T cell repertoires in COVID-19. Sequencing used immunoSEQ multiplex PCR; TCRdb keeps in-frame clones, though not all of them. The repertoire holds about 240,000 clones, with more than 85% as singletons. The specimen was PBMCs or T cells enriched from blood (not recorded which). The receptors here all came from a woman aged 25 to 39 who had recovered from COVID-19.

The rearrangement joins TRBV5-1 to TRBJ1-1, with D possibly matching TRBD1 (5 bases). This CDR3 region has 13 residues. CDR1 is SGHRS and CDR2 is YFSETQ in the germline V gene. The ends were cut back, 0 bases at V and 3 bases at J, with 6 bases in the middle. In DNA form, the CDR3 reads TGCGCCAGCAGCTTGGCCAGGGACACTGAAGCTTTCTTT. It yields the protein CASSLARDTEAFF.

The chain links TRBV18 to TRBJ1-1; unclear D gene. Deletions cut 0 bases from V and 7 bases from J, with 12 bases between. The CDR3 extends over 14 amino acids. Germline V gene lookup returns CDR1 KGHSH and CDR2 LQKENI. CDR3 loop: CASSPPSRRSEAFF. DNA of the CDR3: TGTGCCAGCTCACCACCTTCCAGGAGGAGTGAAGCTTTCTTT.

The rearrangement joins TRBV27 to TRBJ2-1, with 7 positions matching TRBD2. In germline, CDR1 is MNHEY, CDR2 SMNVEV (reference sequence). The V and J ends lost 4 bases and 5 bases, in that order; junction bases with no gene match: 11. This CDR3 spans 16 amino acids. CDR3 sequence: CASSSPGGGPHNEQFF. The CDR3 nucleotides read TGTGCCAGCAGTTCCCCTGGGGGAGGGCCTCACAATGAGCAGTTCTTC.

This clone was observed a single time. The chain combines TRBV27 with TRBJ2-4; 9 positions match TRBD1. The trim removed 10 bases at V and 6 bases at J, leaving 7 bases unmatched. Germline values: CDR1 MNHEY, CDR2 SMNVEV (reference sequence). This CDR3 comprises 13 residues. CDR3 in amino acids: CATRTGELNIQYF. In nucleotides, the CDR3 is TGTGCCACCCGGACAGGGGAGTTAAACATTCAGTACTTC.

V usage is TRBV29-1 and J usage is TRBJ2-7, with a weak D call TRBD2 (8 bases). CDR3 length: 17 residues. Germline CDR1 reads SQVTM; CDR2 reads ANQGSEA. The V and J ends lost 6 bases and 4 bases respectively, with 28 bases between them. The CDR3 nucleotides read TGCAGCGTCATCGGGAGGGCTAAAGGGGGCGGTCGTTACGAGCAGTACTTC. It is translated as CSVIGRAKGGGRYEQYF.

This chain links TRBV7-9 with TRBJ1-5, with D perhaps TRBD1 (6 bases). Germline assignment: CDR1 SEHNR and CDR2 FQNEAQ (reference sequence). V was trimmed by 1 base and J by 11 bases, leaving 9 bases between them. The CDR3 is made up of 12 amino acids. DNA of the CDR3: TGTGCCAGCAGCTTAGAGGGGGGGTCCCAGCATTTT. As protein: CASSLEGGSQHF. Filled out from reference TRBV7-9 and TRBJ1-5, the complete variable domain reads DTGVSQNPRHKITKRGQNVTFRCDPISEHNRLYWYRQTLGQGPEFLTYFQNEAQLEKSRLLSDRFSAERPKGSFSTLEIQRTEQGDSAMYLCASSLEGGSQHFGDGTRLSIL.

The J gene is TRBJ1-1, the V gene TRBV6-5, with 7 nucleotides matching TRBD1. V dropped 6 bases and J dropped 5; count of bases not matched to a gene: 9. The CDR3 loop spans 14 amino acids. In germline, CDR1 is MNHEY, CDR2 SVGAGI. The CDR3 nucleotides read TGTGCCAGCAGCTTAGACAGGGTAGGGACTGAAGCTTTCTTT. Translating it yields CASSLDRVGTEAFF.

About this clone: The junction and the germline gene differ at one end; a read error may be behind it. The chain employs TRBV28 and TRBJ1-2, with 9 nucleotides matching TRBD1. Germline V gene lookup returns CDR1 MDHEN and CDR2 SYDVKM. CDR3 length equals 15 residues. CDR3 sequence (DNA): TGTGCCAGCAGTCCCACAGGGGGCGTTTTCTATGGTTACACCTTC. Its protein is CASSPTGGVFYGYTF.

This clone was counted only a few times. V is TRBV27 and J is TRBJ1-1, with 9 positions matching TRBD1. The germline CDR1 and CDR2 sequences are MNHEY and SMNVEV (reference sequence). The trim removed 4 bases at V and 1 base at J, leaving 7 bases unmatched. The length of the CDR3 is 16 residues. CDR3 DNA: TGTGCCAGCAGTTCCCGGAGGACAGGGGCGAACACTGAAGCTTTCTTT. Translated: CASSSRRTGANTEAFF.

The gene calls are TRBV6-5 and TRBJ1-2, with D uncertain. This CDR3 comprises 14 residues. Germline-derived CDR1 and CDR2 are MNHEY and SVGAGI. The V gene lost 0 bases and the J gene lost 2 bases, with 7 bases spanning the gap. The CDR3 here is CASSYSMRNYGYTF. CDR3 nucleotide sequence: TGTGCCAGCAGTTACTCTATGCGGAACTATGGCTACACCTTC.

The rearrangement joins TRBV9 to TRBJ2-1; 8 nucleotides match TRBD1. Germline loops: CDR1 SGDLS, CDR2 YYNGEE. J gave up 6 bases and V 3 bases, and 8 bases lay outside the gene matches. This CDR3 has 15 residues. The DNA of the CDR3 is TGTGCCAGCAGCGAGGGACAGGTGAGGGTCAATGAGCAGTTCTTC. Amino acids: CASSEGQVRVNEQFF.

V gene TRBV28 combines with J gene TRBJ1-2; no clear D. Germline CDR1 is MDHEN and CDR2 is SYDVKM. Trimming left V 3 bases short and J 5 bases short, with 4 bases between. The CDR3 contains 11 residues. CDR3 sequence (DNA): TGTGCCAGCAGTTTTCCATATGGCTACACCTTC. It yields the protein CASSFPYGYTF.

The rearrangement uses TRBV28 and TRBJ1-2; a possible D gene is TRBD1 (5 bases). The CDR3 has 13 residues. Looked up from germline, CDR1 is MDHEN and CDR2 is SYDVKM. The V end was cut by 2 bases, the J end by 8 bases, with 12 bases between. CDR3 protein: CASSLGGEYGYTF. The CDR3 DNA follows: TGTGCCAGCAGTTTAGGGGGGGAGTACGGCTACACCTTC.

This chain connects TRBV7-3 to TRBJ1-1; 9 bases fit TRBD1. Germline CDR1 reads SGHTA; CDR2 reads FQGTGA. The junction had 12 bases not matched to a gene; V was cut back by 0 bases and J by 1 base. This CDR3 contains 19 residues. CDR3 sequence (DNA): TGTGCCAGCAGCTTAACTTCGAAAGCGGACAGGGGCACGAACACTGAAGCTTTCTTT. This translates into CASSLTSKADRGTNTEAFF.

The V call is TRBV28, the J call TRBJ2-2, with D possibly TRBD1 on 5 matching bases. V lost 3 bases to trimming and J lost 2 bases, with 16 bases between them. Germline V gives CDR1 MDHEN, CDR2 SYDVKM. The length of the CDR3 is 17 residues. The CDR3 loop reads CASSFHPRELNTGELFF. The CDR3 bases are TGTGCCAGCAGTTTCCACCCCAGGGAACTTAACACCGGGGAGCTGTTTTTT. Based on the CDR3 plus reference TRBV28 and TRBJ2-2, the full variable domain is DVKVTQSSRYLVKRTGEKVFLECVQDMDHENMFWYRQDPGLGLRLIYFSYDVKMKEKGDIPEGYSVSREKKERFSLILESASTNQTSMYLCASSFHPRELNTGELFFGEGSRLTVL.

J is TRBJ1-2 and V is TRBV28, with 11 bases that match TRBD1. Germline CDR1 and CDR2: MDHEN and SYDVKM. J was trimmed by 5 bases and V by 2 bases; bases with no gene match: 7. CDR3 length: 16 residues. CDR3 protein: CASSLNPGQGGYGYTF. The DNA of the CDR3 is TGTGCCAGCAGTTTAAATCCGGGACAGGGGGGGTATGGCTACACCTTC.

The chain uses TRBV29-1 and TRBJ1-1; D possibly corresponds to TRBD1 (6 bases). The V end was cut by 3 bases, the J end by 5 bases, with 13 bases between. Germline V CDR1 and CDR2: SQVTM, ANQGSEA. The CDR3 loop spans 13 amino acids. CDR3 sequence (DNA): TGCAGCGTTGACAGGGGCCTAAAAACTGAAGCTTTCTTT. It is translated as CSVDRGLKTEAFF.

The CDR3: CASSRDSPGDTQYF. The CDR3 nucleotides are TGTGCCAGCAGCCGGGACAGCCCTGGGGATACGCAGTATTTT. J is TRBJ2-3 and V is TRBV11-3; TRBD1 agrees at 7 bases. The ends lost 5 bases at V and 6 bases at J; junction bases unmatched: 8. This CDR3 contains 14 residues. Germline V gene lookup returns CDR1 SGHNT and CDR2 YENEEA. The full variable domain, rest sourced from reference TRBV11-3 and TRBJ2-3, is EAGVVQSPRYKIIEKKQPVAFWCNPISGHNTLYWYLQNLGQGPELLIRYENEEAVDDSQLPKDRFSAERLKGVDSTLKIQPAELGDSAVYLCASSRDSPGDTQYFGPGTRLTVL.

The chain carries TRBV19 and TRBJ1-2, with D maybe TRBD1 (6 bases). This CDR3 has 15 amino acids. Germline V gene sequence: CDR1 LNHDA, CDR2 SQIVND (reference sequence). V lost 5 bases and J lost 1, with 14 bases in between. The CDR3 coding sequence is TGTGCCAGTAGTCCGAACAGGGCAGATAACTATGGCTACACCTTC. It encodes CASSPNRADNYGYTF.

This clone was seen a single time. The chain is built from TRBV3-1 (or the pseudogene TRBV3-2) and TRBJ2-3; 9 bases line up with TRBD2. CDR3 length: 18 amino acids. CDR1 LGHDT and CDR2 YNNKEL come from the germline V gene (reference sequence). J lost 0 bases, V lost 5 bases, and 12 bases had no gene match. CDR3 nucleotides: TGTGCCAGCAGCAGAATAGCGGGAGACTCCTCTAGCACAGATACGCAGTATTTT. As protein: CASSRIAGDSSSTDTQYF.